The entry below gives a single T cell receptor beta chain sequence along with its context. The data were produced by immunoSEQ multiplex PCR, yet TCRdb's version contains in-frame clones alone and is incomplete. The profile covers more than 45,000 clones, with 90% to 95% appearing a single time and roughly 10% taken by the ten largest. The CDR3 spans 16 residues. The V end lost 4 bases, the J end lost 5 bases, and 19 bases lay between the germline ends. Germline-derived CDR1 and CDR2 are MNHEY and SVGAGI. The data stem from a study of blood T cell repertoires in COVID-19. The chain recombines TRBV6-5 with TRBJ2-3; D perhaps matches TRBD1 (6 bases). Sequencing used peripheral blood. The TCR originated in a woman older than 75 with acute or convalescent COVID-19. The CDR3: CASSLDRSLGEDTQYF. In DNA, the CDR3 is TGTGCCAGCAGTTTGGACAGATCCCTGGGAGAAGATACGCAGTATTTT.